Following are 28 T cell receptor beta chains from one sample sequenced in a study of shared clonotypes between healthy human individuals. Data came from immunoSEQ multiplex PCR; TCRdb stores just in-frame clones and leaves some out. The sample contains millions of clones, approximately 93% of which appear only once. Sequenced: naive CD4+ T cells from PBMCs. The subset: CD45RA+ positively selected. The receptors come from a man aged 18 to 29 in good health. Some clones in this sample may be carry-over from other donors' samples.

A remark on this clone: This same CDR3 is encoded by further DNA sequences in the sample. The V and J genes are TRBV28 and TRBJ1-5, with D possibly matching TRBD1 (6 bases). This CDR3 comprises 12 residues. Germline V gene data show CDR1 as MDHEN and CDR2 as SYDVKM. Trimming cost V 6 bases and J 6 bases, with 9 bases left between them. The CDR3 protein is CASRQGGQPQHF. The CDR3 DNA reads TGTGCCAGCAGACAGGGTGGTCAGCCCCAGCATTTT.

This clone was detected only once. This chain joins TRBV28 and TRBJ2-7; D not resolved. The CDR3 totals 12 residues. Trimming took 2 bases from V and 6 from J, leaving 8 bases between them. Germline V gene sequence: CDR1 MDHEN, CDR2 SYDVKM. The CDR3 DNA sequence: TGTGCCAGCAGTTTAGCTTCGGGCGAGCAGTACTTC. Protein product: CASSLASGEQYF.

V usage is TRBV18 and J usage is TRBJ1-2, with TRBD1 as a possible D gene (5 bases). In germline, CDR1 is KGHSH, CDR2 LQKENI. The CDR3 is 14 amino acids. Trimming removed 3 bases at V and 1 base at J, with 9 bases between. The CDR3 DNA reads TGTGCCAGCTCACCTGACAGACTTAACTATGGCTACACCTTC. Translation gives CASSPDRLNYGYTF.

The chain couples TRBV5-1 to TRBJ2-2, with 12 nucleotides matching TRBD2. Per the germline V gene, CDR1 is SGHRS and CDR2 is YFSETQ. J lost 6 bases, V lost 1 base, and 7 bases had no gene match. The CDR3 is 17 residues long. Written as DNA, the CDR3 is TGCGCCAGCAGCTTGAGTCGGACTAGCGGGACCTCCGGGGAGCTGTTTTTT. Translated, it gives CASSLSRTSGTSGELFF. The entire variable domain, with the rest obtained from reference TRBV5-1 and TRBJ2-2, is as follows: KAGVTQTPRYLIKTRGQQVTLSCSPISGHRSVSWYQQTPGQGLQFLFEYFSETQRNKGNFPGRFSGRQFSNSRSEMNVSTLELGDSALYLCASSLSRTSGTSGELFFGEGSRLTVL.

The chain combines TRBV21-1 with TRBJ1-2. TRBV21-1 is reported as a pseudogene. There are 14 residues in the CDR3. CDR3 DNA sequence: TGTGCCAGCAGCAAAGTTCCCCCGGGGTATGGCTACACCTTC. This translates into CASSKVPPGYGYTF.

The V and J genes are TRBV9 and TRBJ1-3; D possibly corresponds to TRBD1 (5 bases). Trimming took off 1 base at V and 2 bases at J, with 10 bases between the two ends. Germline V gene lookup returns CDR1 SGDLS and CDR2 YYNGEE. The CDR3 is 15 amino acids. This CDR3 reads CASSVHQGPGNTIYF. CDR3 nucleotide sequence: TGTGCCAGCAGCGTACACCAGGGACCTGGAAACACCATATATTTT.

The chain employs TRBV27 and TRBJ1-1; TRBD1 might be the D (5 bases). Trimming left V 5 bases short and J 2 bases short, with 12 bases between. This CDR3 contains 14 residues. Germline V CDR1 and CDR2: MNHEY, SMNVEV (reference sequence). The CDR3 loop reads CASSQDRLNTEAFF. CDR3 nucleotide sequence: TGTGCCAGCAGTCAAGACAGACTTAACACTGAAGCTTTCTTT.

This clone was found once. J is TRBJ2-1 and V is TRBV28; D might be TRBD1 (7 bases). Germline CDR1 reads MDHEN; CDR2 reads SYDVKM. The CDR3 has 15 residues. V shed 9 bases and J shed 6 bases, with 21 bases lying between them. The CDR3 loop is CASTVFQGGFNEQFF. The CDR3 DNA reads as TGTGCCAGTACAGTTTTTCAGGGGGGATTCAATGAGCAGTTCTTC. Full variable domain (remainder filled in from reference TRBV28 and TRBJ2-1): DVKVTQSSRYLVKRTGEKVFLECVQDMDHENMFWYRQDPGLGLRLIYFSYDVKMKEKGDIPEGYSVSREKKERFSLILESASTNQTSMYLCASTVFQGGFNEQFFGPGTRLTVL.

The chain joins TRBV28 to TRBJ1-4, with TRBD1 identical over 10 bases. With V trimmed by 5 bases and J by 8 bases, 5 bases remained unmatched. This CDR3 contains 14 residues. Germline CDR1 is MDHEN and CDR2 is SYDVKM. In nucleotides, the CDR3 is TGTGCCAGCAGTCCGGACAGGGGGAGAGAAAAACTGTTTTTT. Its protein product is CASSPDRGREKLFF.

The chain links TRBV5-1 to TRBJ2-5; TRBD1 matches 7 bases. There are 15 residues in the CDR3. Germline lookup yields CDR1 SGHRS and CDR2 YFSETQ. Germline trimming cut 3 bases from V and 2 bases from J; bases unmatched to any gene: 7. In nucleotides, the CDR3 is TGCGCCAGCAGCTCACAGCGACAGGGACAAGAGACCCAGTACTTC. Residues: CASSSQRQGQETQYF.

The CDR3 sequence is CASSLEGQGRSGYTF. Here the CDR3 DNA reads TGCGCCAGCAGCTTGGAGGGACAGGGAAGGAGCGGCTACACCTTC. The V gene is TRBV5-1, the J gene TRBJ1-2, with 9 bases lining up with TRBD1. The J segment lost 8 bases and the V segment lost 0 bases, leaving 8 bases of the junction unmatched. CDR3 length: 15 amino acids. Per the germline V gene, CDR1 is SGHRS and CDR2 is YFSETQ.

V usage is TRBV18 and J usage is TRBJ2-5; D may be TRBD1 (5 bases). Germline CDR1 and CDR2: KGHSH and LQKENI. The CDR3 runs 15 residues. V was pared by 3 bases and J by 5 bases, with 16 bases between. CDR3 nucleotide sequence: TGTGCCAGCTCACCGACAGTCTCTCTAGTGGAGACCCAGTACTTC. It is translated as CASSPTVSLVETQYF.

The CDR3 sequence is CASSPEIGTGNNEQFF. The DNA of the CDR3 is TGTGCCAGCTCACCCGAGATAGGGACTGGGAACAATGAGCAGTTCTTC. The chain carries TRBV18 and TRBJ2-1; tentatively, D is TRBD2 (6 bases). The CDR3 is made up of 16 amino acids. Germline values: CDR1 KGHSH, CDR2 LQKENI. V dropped 3 bases and J dropped 5 bases, with 17 bases sitting between them.

This rearrangement joins TRBV4-2 to TRBJ1-1; no firm D call. Looked up from germline, CDR1 is LGHNA and CDR2 is YNFKEQ. Between the trimmed V and J ends, which lost 5 bases and 0 bases, there was a span of 13 bases. The CDR3 covers 15 residues. The CDR3 sequence is CASSLRAGVNTEAFF. The DNA for the CDR3 is TGTGCCAGCAGCTTGCGGGCGGGAGTGAACACTGAAGCTTTCTTT.

This clone was seen once. V is TRBV10-3 and J is TRBJ2-1; 10 bases align to TRBD2. Trimming cost V 2 bases and J 0 bases; bases outside gene matches: 7. The CDR3 is 18 residues long. Germline V gene lookup returns CDR1 ENHRY and CDR2 SYGVKD. The CDR3, as DNA: TGTGCCATCAGTGAGCGACTAGCGGGCCAATCCTCCTACAATGAGCAGTTCTTC. Translated: CAISERLAGQSSYNEQFF.

Here the CDR3 reads CASRRGLNTGELFF. The CDR3 region has the DNA TGTGCCAGCAGGAGGGGACTTAACACCGGGGAGCTGTTTTTT. The rearrangement links TRBV5-8 to TRBJ2-2; the D gene is possibly TRBD2 (6 bases). The germline CDR1 and CDR2 sequences are SGHTS and YDEGEE. The CDR3 loop spans 14 amino acids. V was trimmed by 5 bases and J by 2 bases, leaving 10 bases between them.

This clone was observed once. The gene calls are TRBV10-3 and TRBJ1-1; D possibly corresponds to TRBD1 (5 bases). The CDR3 is 15 amino acids. Deletions cut 2 bases from V and 1 base from J, with 11 bases between. The V gene's germline CDR1 is ENHRY and CDR2 SYGVKD. CDR3 nucleotides: TGTGCCATCAGTGAGCAGGGAGTGGCGAACACTGAAGCTTTCTTT. It is translated as CAISEQGVANTEAFF.

The J gene is TRBJ2-3, the V gene TRBV6-6, with a tentative D call TRBD1 (6 bases). This CDR3 is built from 15 residues. V shed 0 bases and J shed 2 bases, with 9 bases lying between them. Germline V lookup: CDR1 MNHNY, CDR2 SVGAGI (reference sequence). The CDR3 sequence: CASSYSGQPTDTQYF. The CDR3 coding sequence is TGTGCCAGCAGTTACTCCGGACAGCCCACAGATACGCAGTATTTT.

Regarding this clone: Germline is not matched at one junction end, which may reflect a read error. J is TRBJ2-7 and V is TRBV5-5, with D unclear. The germline gives CDR1 SGHKS, CDR2 YYEKEE (reference sequence). This CDR3 is built from 12 residues. The CDR3 coding sequence is TGTGCCAGCAGCCGGAATTGGTACGAACAGTACTTC. Translation: CASSRNWYEQYF.

The CDR3 sequence: CASRSGQKGYEQYF. CDR3 bases: TGTGCCAGCAGGTCAGGACAGAAGGGCTACGAGCAGTACTTC. The chain uses TRBV6-1 and TRBJ2-7; tentative D call: TRBD1 (6 bases). The length of the CDR3 is 14 residues. Germline values: CDR1 MNHNS, CDR2 SASEGT. V gave up 6 bases and J gave up 3 bases, with 15 bases separating them.

This clone was counted only a few times. This sequence joins TRBV11-3 and TRBJ1-1; D is uncertain. The germline V and J ends were trimmed by 1 base and 1 base, with 7 bases remaining between them. Germline loops: CDR1 SGHNT, CDR2 YENEEA. The CDR3 contains 14 residues. CDR3 nucleotides: TGTGCCAGCAGCTTAGGGAGTCCGAACACTGAAGCTTTCTTT. Protein sequence: CASSLGSPNTEAFF.

V usage is TRBV7-2 and J usage is TRBJ2-5; 13 bases agree with TRBD2. The trim removed 5 bases at V and 5 bases at J, leaving 8 bases unmatched. This CDR3 comprises 16 residues. Germline V gives CDR1 SGHTA, CDR2 FQGNSA. The CDR3 sequence: CASSQTSGRARETQYF. The DNA of the CDR3 is TGTGCCAGCAGCCAAACTAGCGGGAGGGCCAGGGAGACCCAGTACTTC.

The chain combines TRBV28 with TRBJ2-7; 7 nucleotides align to TRBD2. CDR3 length: 14 residues. Germline assignment: CDR1 MDHEN and CDR2 SYDVKM. The V gene end was trimmed by 10 bases and the J gene end by 3 bases; junction bases not matched to a gene: 12. The CDR3 coding sequence is TGTGCCACCACTACGGGCGGGAGTCTCTACGAGCAGTACTTC. The encoded protein is CATTTGGSLYEQYF.

The chain has TRBV5-6 and TRBJ2-5; 9 bases are shared with TRBD2. The CDR3 sequence is 14 residues long. Trimming took 4 bases from V and 4 from J; bases not matched to a gene: 5. Germline CDR1 and CDR2: SGHDT and YYEEEE. The CDR3 region is CASSRAAGGETQYF. The CDR3, as DNA: TGTGCCAGCAGCCGGGCAGCGGGAGGAGAGACCCAGTACTTC.

This clone was detected only once. Here the CDR3 DNA reads TGCGCCAGCAGCCGGGAGTATGGATCCGGTGAGCCCCAGCATTTT. This sequence encodes CASSREYGSGEPQHF. V usage is TRBV5-1 and J usage is TRBJ1-5; D is unresolved. CDR1 and CDR2 from the germline V gene are SGHRS and YFSETQ. The CDR3 runs 15 residues. Trimming took off 4 bases at V and 8 bases at J, with 19 bases between the two ends. Full variable domain (outside the CDR3, taken from reference TRBV5-1 and TRBJ1-5): KAGVTQTPRYLIKTRGQQVTLSCSPISGHRSVSWYQQTPGQGLQFLFEYFSETQRNKGNFPGRFSGRQFSNSRSEMNVSTLELGDSALYLCASSREYGSGEPQHFGDGTRLSIL.

This chain joins TRBV6-1 and TRBJ1-2, with 8 bases identical to TRBD1. The CDR3 has 14 amino acids. V gave up 8 bases and J gave up 4 bases; unmatched junction bases: 9. Looked up from germline, CDR1 is MNHNS and CDR2 is SASEGT. The DNA for the CDR3 is TGTGCCAGCTGGCAGGGGGCTTTCTCCTATGGCTACACCTTC. Protein: CASWQGAFSYGYTF.

This sequence joins TRBV2 and TRBJ1-5; TRBD1 is a possible D gene (5 bases). The CDR3 extends over 13 amino acids. Trimming took off 3 bases at V and 7 bases at J, with 10 bases between the two ends. Germline CDR1 reads SNHLY; CDR2 reads FYNNEI. In DNA, the CDR3 is TGTGCCAGCAGTGAGTACGGGGCCCAGCCCCAGCATTTT. As protein: CASSEYGAQPQHF. Full variable domain (outside the CDR3, taken from reference TRBV2 and TRBJ1-5): EPEVTQTPSHQVTQMGQEVILRCVPISNHLYFYWYRQILGQKVEFLVSFYNNEISEKSEIFDDQFSVERPDGSNFTLKIRSTKLEDSAMYFCASSEYGAQPQHFGDGTRLSIL.

The genes are TRBV14 and TRBJ1-2; D is undetermined. The CDR3 runs 13 residues. Germline V lookup: CDR1 SGHDN, CDR2 FVKESK. V shed 4 bases and J shed 2 bases, with 8 bases lying between them. CDR3 sequence (DNA): TGTGCCAGCAGCCCCCAACAGAACTATGGCTACACCTTC. Amino acid sequence: CASSPQQNYGYTF.